These 10 T cell receptor beta chains were sequenced from one sample in a study of blood T cell repertoires in COVID-19. Generated by immunoSEQ multiplex PCR, the TCRdb table keeps only in-frame clones and is missing some. The table lists 280,000 or so clones, 70% to 90% of them singletons. Sequencing was done on a sample of PBMCs or T cells enriched from blood (not recorded which). Receptor source: a man aged 25 to 45 who had recovered from COVID-19.

The chain employs TRBV6-4 and TRBJ2-1, with TRBD1 as a possible D gene (5 bases). Trimming shortened V by 4 bases and J by 9 bases, and 10 bases separated the two germline ends. This CDR3 has 12 residues. Germline values: CDR1 MRHNA, CDR2 SNTAGT. CDR3 protein: CASSVGQGEQFF. The CDR3 DNA reads as TGTGCCAGCAGTGTAGGGCAGGGTGAGCAGTTCTTC.

The chain carries TRBV19 and TRBJ2-7, with 10 bases aligning to TRBD1. Losses at the gene ends were 6 bases for V and 4 bases for J; bases not matched to a gene: 6. The CDR3 extends over 14 amino acids. In germline, CDR1 is LNHDA, CDR2 SQIVND (reference sequence). For the CDR3, the DNA is TGTGCCAGTAGCCCGGGACAGGGGATTTACGAGCAGTACTTC. It translates to CASSPGQGIYEQYF.

This clone was observed a single time. The chain uses TRBV5-6 and TRBJ1-5; 7 nucleotides match TRBD1. The CDR3 spans 17 residues. The V and J ends lost 3 bases and 4 bases, in that order; junction bases with no gene match: 13. CDR1 and CDR2 from the germline V gene are SGHDT and YYEEEE. The CDR3 DNA reads as TGTGCCAGCAGCTCCGCACGACGACAGGGCCCTAATCAGCCCCAGCATTTT. This codes for CASSSARRQGPNQPQHF.

This sequence joins TRBV5-8 and TRBJ2-7; maybe TRBD1 (5 bases). CDR1 and CDR2 from the germline V gene are SGHTS and YDEGEE. With 1 base removed from V and 2 bases from J, the gap between germline ends came to 10 bases. The CDR3 consists of 14 residues. CDR3 in amino acids: CASSLLDRAYEQYF. As DNA, the CDR3 is TGTGCCAGCAGCTTGCTAGACAGAGCCTACGAGCAGTACTTC. The variable domain in full, with the rest retrieved from reference TRBV5-8 and TRBJ2-7, is EAGVTQSPTHLIKTRGQQATLRCSPISGHTSVYWYQQALGLGLQFLLWYDEGEERNRGNFPPRFSGRQFPNYSSELNVNALELEDSALYLCASSLLDRAYEQYFGPGTRLTVT.

This sequence joins TRBV11-2 and TRBJ1-2, with a possible D match to TRBD1 (5 bases). There are 14 residues in the CDR3. From germline, CDR1 is SGHAT and CDR2 FQNNGV. V gave up 5 bases and J gave up 5 bases, with 15 bases separating them. This chain's CDR3 is CASSPGRQGYGYTF. The CDR3 DNA follows: TGTGCCAGCAGCCCAGGAAGGCAGGGTTATGGCTACACCTTC.

This clone was detected only once. The chain carries TRBV27 and TRBJ2-1; 7 bases are a match to TRBD1. The CDR3 covers 19 residues. CDR1 is MNHEY and CDR2 is SMNVEV in the germline V gene (reference sequence). Unmatched junction bases numbered 17, after V lost 3 bases and J lost 3 bases. The CDR3 protein is CASSLRPLTGTENYNEQFF. CDR3 coding DNA: TGTGCCAGCAGTTTGAGGCCCCTGACCGGGACAGAAAACTACAATGAGCAGTTCTTC.

CDR3 region: CASSFKSGGGGELFF. In DNA, the CDR3 is TGTGCCAGCAGCTTTAAATCTGGGGGCGGCGGGGAGCTGTTTTTT. The genes are TRBV5-4 and TRBJ2-2, with TRBD1 as a possible D gene (6 bases). CDR3 length equals 15 residues. Germline CDR1 reads SGHNT; CDR2 reads YYREEE (reference sequence). Trimming removed 2 bases from V and 7 bases from J, with 15 bases in between.

For this clone: A read error is possible here, since a much larger clone lies one base away. The V and J genes are TRBV13 and TRBJ1-1, with D tentatively TRBD1 (6 bases). There are 12 residues in the CDR3. Between the trimmed V and J ends, which lost 5 bases and 5 bases, there was a span of 9 bases. Germline V lookup: CDR1 PRHDT, CDR2 FYEKMQ (reference sequence). This chain's CDR3 is CASSTQGTEAFF. The CDR3 region has the DNA TGTGCCAGCAGCACACAGGGAACTGAAGCTTTCTTT.

The chain carries TRBV9 and TRBJ2-2; D uncertain. The length of the CDR3 is 16 residues. Trimming left V 4 bases short and J 0 bases short, with 13 bases between. Germline assignment: CDR1 SGDLS and CDR2 YYNGEE. This chain's CDR3 is CASSLGADSNTGELFF. DNA for the CDR3: TGTGCCAGCAGCCTGGGTGCGGATTCGAACACCGGGGAGCTGTTTTTT.

V usage is TRBV10-2 and J usage is TRBJ2-6; 8 positions agree with TRBD1. The CDR3 covers 15 residues. V dropped 6 bases and J dropped 3; count of bases not matched to a gene: 4. The germline V gene encodes CDR1 WSHSY and CDR2 SAAADI. Written as DNA, the CDR3 is TGCGCCAGCAGGAAACAGGGGGGTGGGGCCAACGTCCTGACTTTC. This gives the protein CASRKQGGGANVLTF.